Listed below are T cell receptor beta chains from one sample, sequenced in a study of blood T cell repertoires in COVID-19. Data came from immunoSEQ multiplex PCR; TCRdb stores just in-frame clones and leaves some out. This sample has about 300,000 clones; about nine tenths occur once, and the top ten carry less than 4.5%. The sequenced sample consisted of PBMCs or T cells enriched from blood (not recorded which). The receptors derive from a man younger than 45 who had recovered from COVID-19. The CDR3 runs from the conserved cysteine through the conserved F or W. The order of the fields is V gene, clone size, D gene, J gene, CDR3 protein, CDR3 DNA. A D gene is named only where the DNA matches it firmly. Clone size is not always given. Where it is, it says once, few, many or a class for expanded clones.

TRBV3-1/TRBV3-2	-	-	TRBJ1-1	CASSQGQVMNTEAFF	TGTGCCAGCAGCCAAGGACAGGTGATGAACACTGAAGCTTTCTTT
TRBV5-4	-	TRBD1	TRBJ1-1	CASSLEGAGTGNTEAFF	TGTGCCAGCAGCTTGGAGGGTGCGGGGACAGGGAACACTGAAGCTTTCTTT
TRBV18	-	TRBD1	TRBJ2-7	CASSPPPQIRGGAEQYF	TGTGCCAGCTCACCACCACCCCAAATTCGAGGGGGCGCCGAGCAGTACTTC
TRBV19	-	TRBD1	TRBJ1-5	CASKLQGASQPQHF	TGTGCCAGTAAATTACAGGGGGCAAGTCAGCCCCAGCATTTT
TRBV23-1	few	TRBD1	TRBJ2-7	CASSPTKGQGFYEQYF	TGCGCCAGCAGTCCAACGAAGGGACAGGGGTTCTACGAGCAGTACTTC
TRBV28	-	-	TRBJ2-7	CASSLWAASSYEQYF	TGTGCCAGCAGTTTATGGGCGGCCAGCTCCTACGAGCAGTACTTC
TRBV13	-	TRBD2	TRBJ2-7	CASSPNRLGGGRSYEQYF	TGTGCCAGCAGCCCAAATCGGCTAGGCGGCGGGAGAAGCTACGAGCAGTACTTC
TRBV10-3	-	-	TRBJ2-6	CAISAGAGANVLTF	TGTGCCATCAGTGCTGGGGCCGGGGCCAACGTCCTGACTTTC
TRBV13	once	-	TRBJ1-1	CASSLVLPGGAFF	TGTGCCAGCAGCTTAGTCTTACCGGGGGGAGCTTTCTTT
TRBV12-5	-	-	TRBJ1-6	CASGGTALASSYNSPLHF	TGTGCTAGTGGCGGGACTGCCCTCGCGAGCTCCTATAATTCACCCCTCCACTTT
TRBV30	once	-	TRBJ2-1	CAWSRGSLSYNEQFF	TGTGCCTGGAGCCGCGGGTCCCTCTCCTACAATGAGCAGTTCTTC
TRBV11-1	-	-	TRBJ1-1	CASSLARNTEAFF	TGTGCCAGCAGCTTAGCTCGGAACACTGAAGCTTTCTTT
TRBV6-5	-	-	TRBJ2-5	CASSPGERETQYF	TGTGCCAGCAGCCCCGGGGAGCGTGAGACCCAGTACTTC
TRBV24-1	-	-	TRBJ2-1	CATSEVGGRTYNEQFF	TGTGCCACCAGTGAGGTTGGAGGACGAACCTACAATGAGCAGTTCTTC
TRBV28	-	-	TRBJ2-1	CASSLASSYNEQFF	TGTGCCAGCAGTCTAGCCAGCTCCTACAATGAGCAGTTCTTC
TRBV7-2	-	-	TRBJ2-3	CASSLYSDTQYF	TGTGCCAGCAGCTTGTATTCAGATACGCAGTATTTT
TRBV10-2	-	TRBD1	TRBJ1-1	CASSEARRLTGGDTEAFF	TGCGCCAGCAGTGAGGCTCGGAGGTTAACAGGGGGGGACACTGAAGCTTTCTTT
TRBV12-3/TRBV12-4	-	-	TRBJ2-1	CASSPGGWNEQFF	TGTGCCAGCAGTCCGGGGGGCTGGAATGAGCAGTTCTTC
TRBV10-1	-	-	TRBJ1-2	CASTRDYGYTF	TGCGCCAGCACCAGGGACTATGGCTACACCTTC
TRBV11-2	-	-	TRBJ1-6	CASTEVGRGRSSPLHF	TGTGCCAGCACCGAGGTTGGGAGAGGGAGGAGCTCACCCCTCCACTTT
TRBV7-2	-	TRBD1	TRBJ2-2	CASRQGANTGELFF	TGTGCCAGCAGACAGGGGGCGAACACCGGGGAGCTGTTTTTT
TRBV5-5	-	TRBD2	TRBJ2-2	CASSGGTAGGRTGELFF	TGTGCCAGCAGCGGAGGGACAGCGGGGGGGCGCACCGGGGAGCTGTTTTTT
TRBV5-4	-	TRBD2	TRBJ2-2	CASSLPAGAGELFF	TGTGCCAGCAGCTTGCCAGCGGGGGCCGGGGAGCTGTTTTTT
TRBV10-1	-	-	TRBJ2-7	CASSDRATTPYEQYF	TGCGCCAGCAGTGACAGAGCGACTACCCCCTACGAGCAGTACTTC
TRBV30	-	TRBD1	TRBJ1-2	CAWSVLDRGTYGYTF	TGTGCCTGGAGTGTACTTGACAGGGGGACTTATGGCTACACCTTC
TRBV6-5	-	TRBD1	TRBJ1-1	CASSRYRGSGEAFF	TGTGCCAGCAGCCGATACAGGGGGTCAGGGGAAGCTTTCTTT
TRBV11-3	-	-	TRBJ1-2	CASSPDPAGNYGYTF	TGTGCCAGCAGCCCCGATCCGGCAGGGAACTATGGCTACACCTTC
TRBV7-2	-	TRBD1	TRBJ1-2	CASSPTGPNYGYTF	TGTGCCAGCAGCCCGACAGGGCCTAACTATGGCTACACCTTC
TRBV2	-	TRBD1	TRBJ1-4	CANARDRGNEKLFF	TGTGCCAACGCACGGGACAGGGGTAATGAAAAACTGTTTTTT
TRBV24-1	-	-	TRBJ2-7	CATSSTGSSSYEQYF	TGTGCCACCAGTTCGACGGGGTCAAGCTCCTACGAGCAGTACTTC
TRBV18	-	-	TRBJ1-1	CASSYGQGNTEAFF	TGTGCCAGCTCATATGGACAAGGGAACACTGAAGCTTTCTTT
TRBV20-1	-	-	TRBJ2-1	CSAGDYNEQFF	TGCAGTGCCGGGGACTACAATGAGCAGTTCTTC
TRBV18	few	TRBD1	TRBJ2-7	CASSWDRGNYEQYF	TGTGCCAGCTCATGGGACAGGGGGAATTACGAGCAGTACTTC
TRBV29-1	-	TRBD1	TRBJ1-2	CSVQDRARGDYGYTF	TGCAGCGTACAGGACAGGGCCCGCGGGGACTATGGCTACACCTTC
TRBV11-3	-	-	TRBJ1-4	CASSFQGGANEKLFF	TGTGCCAGCAGCTTCCAGGGTGGGGCGAATGAAAAACTGTTTTTT
TRBV5-1	-	TRBD2	TRBJ2-1	CASSRLSGRVNEQFF	TGCGCCAGCAGCCGACTGAGCGGGAGAGTTAATGAGCAGTTCTTC
TRBV11-1	many	TRBD1	TRBJ2-3	CASRPGQVWGTQYF	TGTGCCAGCAGACCGGGACAGGTTTGGGGTACGCAGTATTTT
TRBV7-8	-	-	TRBJ2-5	CASSATGRETQYF	TGTGCCAGCAGCGCTACAGGGCGAGAGACCCAGTACTTC
TRBV27	-	-	TRBJ1-6	CASRISRENKRSPLHF	TGTGCCAGCAGGATTTCAAGGGAGAACAAGCGATCACCCCTCCACTTT
TRBV11-2	-	-	TRBJ1-6	CASSDFLGYNSPLHF	TGTGCCAGCAGCGACTTCTTGGGCTATAATTCACCCCTCCACTTT
TRBV7-8	-	TRBD1	TRBJ1-1	CASSLRGQGQGNTEAFF	TGTGCCAGCAGCTTACGGGGACAGGGGCAGGGGAACACTGAAGCTTTCTTT
TRBV5-6	-	TRBD1	TRBJ1-5	CASSSTGGYSNQPQHF	TGTGCCAGCAGCTCTACAGGGGGCTATAGCAATCAGCCCCAGCATTTT
TRBV27	-	TRBD2	TRBJ2-5	CASSLFASGGQETQYF	TGTGCCAGCAGTTTATTCGCTAGCGGGGGGCAAGAGACCCAGTACTTC